The 12 T cell receptor beta chains given below trace back to one sample, sequenced in a study of spatial heterogeneity in lung cancer. This sample's time point: sample taken at primary tumor resection. Sequencing covered unsorted whole RNA taken from tumor, nontumor lung or frozen PBMC. TCRdb itself ran the 5' RACE reads through MiXCR, one entry per CDR3 protein. The table has 75,000 to 85,000 distinct CDR3 sequences, 15% to 25% seen once. Sequences were derived from PBMCs, sampled at surgery. These receptor sequences come from a male donor with early-stage non-small cell lung cancer.

The sample holds a few counts of this clonotype. The chain has TRBV10-3 and TRBJ1-1; D is perhaps TRBD1 (5 bases). The CDR3 is 14 residues long. Germline lookup yields CDR1 ENHRY and CDR2 SYGVKD. V dropped 6 bases and J dropped 10 bases, with 21 bases sitting between them. CDR3 nucleotides: TGTGCCATCAGAGTCCGGGACCTCCAAGAACCAGCTTTCTTT. The encoded protein is CAIRVRDLQEPAFF.

The V and J genes are TRBV12-3 or TRBV12-4 and TRBJ1-5; 8 bases line up with TRBD1. The CDR3 runs to 15 residues. Germline trimming cut 5 bases from V and 6 bases from J; bases unmatched to any gene: 9. The CDR3, as DNA: TGTGCCAGCAGTCTCCAACGACAGGGGATTCAGCCCCAGCATTTT. It translates to CASSLQRQGIQPQHF.

The chain has TRBV2 and TRBJ1-5, with a possible D match to TRBD1 (5 bases). V was clipped by 3 bases and J by 7 bases, with 13 bases between them. The CDR3 is made up of 14 amino acids. CDR1 and CDR2 (germline): SNHLY, FYNNEI. CDR3 nucleotide sequence: TGTGCCAGCAGTGACAGGGAGGAGCGCCAGCCCCAGCATTTT. Its protein product is CASSDREERQPQHF.

This chain connects TRBV12-3 or TRBV12-4 to TRBJ2-1; no firm D call. CDR3 length: 12 amino acids. Trimming pared 4 bases from V and 7 bases from J, leaving 8 bases between. The CDR3 is CASSSRRNEQFF. In DNA form, the CDR3 reads TGTGCCAGCAGTTCACGAAGGAATGAGCAGTTCTTC.

This clonotype turned up a few times. The gene calls are TRBV29-1 and TRBJ2-7, with no clear D. V lost 0 bases and J 0 bases, leaving 9 bases between the germline ends. CDR1 is SQVTM, CDR2 ANQGSEA, per germline. The CDR3 spans 14 residues. The CDR3 DNA follows: TGCAGCGTTGAAGATCAGAGGCACTCCTACGAGCAGTACTTC. Its translation: CSVEDQRHSYEQYF.

The sample holds a few counts of this clonotype. This chain joins TRBV24-1 and TRBJ2-1, with D perhaps matching TRBD1 (5 bases). Per germline, CDR1 KGHDR and CDR2 SFDVKD. Trimming left V 6 bases short and J 4 bases short, with 9 bases between. The CDR3 contains 13 residues. In DNA, the CDR3 is TGTGCCACCAGTTGGTCAGGGTACAATGAGCAGTTCTTC. Translation gives CATSWSGYNEQFF.

J is TRBJ1-1 and V is TRBV5-6; no reliable D call. Germline V gene data show CDR1 as SGHDT and CDR2 as YYEEEE. The germline V and J ends were trimmed by 4 bases and 8 bases, with 21 bases remaining between them. This CDR3 is 15 amino acids long. Here the CDR3 reads CASSLLIRTTSEAFF. Written as DNA, the CDR3 is TGTGCCAGCAGCCTATTAATTCGGACTACCTCCGAAGCTTTCTTT.

In this sample, this clonotype turned up a few times. The chain couples TRBV20-1 to TRBJ2-3; tentatively, D is TRBD2 (5 bases). Trimming stripped 5 bases from V and 3 bases from J, with 12 bases between. This CDR3 region has 13 residues. Germline V gene sequence: CDR1 DFQATT, CDR2 SNEGSKA (reference sequence). The CDR3 bases are TGCAGTGCTTTCCTCCCGGGGACAGATACGCAGTATTTT. Translation: CSAFLPGTDTQYF.

This clonotype rates as medium-sized. V gene TRBV7-9 combines with J gene TRBJ2-2; D gene ambiguous. CDR1 is SEHNR and CDR2 is FQNEAQ in the germline V gene (reference sequence). V gave up 3 bases and J gave up 0 bases, with 8 bases separating them. The CDR3 is made up of 15 amino acids. CDR3 sequence reads: CASSFTGANTGELFF. The CDR3 bases are TGTGCCAGCAGCTTCACTGGCGCGAACACCGGGGAGCTGTTTTTT.

The chain employs TRBV5-1 and TRBJ2-3; D uncertain. Germline lookup yields CDR1 SGHRS and CDR2 YFSETQ. The CDR3 contains 14 residues. Trimming shortened V by 4 bases and J by 2 bases, and 11 bases separated the two germline ends. The CDR3 reads CASSPFAYTDTQYF. The CDR3 region has the DNA TGCGCCAGCAGCCCCTTCGCCTACACAGATACGCAGTATTTT.

In its sample, this clonotype was seen a few times. The chain combines TRBV20-1 with TRBJ2-5; D may match TRBD1 or TRBD2 (5 bases each). The V gene lost 3 bases and the J gene lost 5 bases, with 10 bases spanning the gap. CDR3 length: 12 residues. CDR1 and CDR2 from the germline V gene are DFQATT and SNEGSKA (reference sequence). CDR3 region: CSARGETETQYF. The CDR3 nucleotides are TGCAGTGCTAGGGGGGAGACGGAGACCCAGTACTTC.

CDR3 bases: TGTGCCAGTAGTATAAAAGGCCAGGCCGGGGAGCTGTTTTTT. This codes for CASSIKGQAGELFF. V is TRBV19 and J is TRBJ2-2; unclear D gene. The germline CDR1 and CDR2 sequences are LNHDA and SQIVND (reference sequence). Trimming removed 2 bases from V and 6 bases from J, with 10 bases in between. The CDR3 is 14 amino acids. The full variable domain, its missing parts supplied by reference TRBV19 and TRBJ2-2, is DGGITQSPKYLFRKEGQNVTLSCEQNLNHDAMYWYRQDPGQGLRLIYYSQIVNDFQKGDIAEGYSVSREKKESFPLTVTSAQKNPTAFYLCASSIKGQAGELFFGEGSRLTVL.